This T cell receptor beta chain was documented in a study of OX40 agonist ivuxolimab in advanced cancers. The germline V gene has CDR1 LNHNV and CDR2 YYDKDF (reference sequence). J gave up 6 bases and V 4 bases, and 8 bases lay outside the gene matches. The length of the CDR3 is 15 residues. Method: immunoSEQ multiplex PCR; TCRdb's copy keeps in-frame clones and lacks some. The table has about 46,000 clones, 91% seen once. The clonotype was recovered from an adult with an advanced solid tumor such as melanoma, head and neck, liver or kidney cancer. The sequences come from CD4+ or CD8+ T cells sorted from blood, collected in a trial of the OX40 agonist ivuxolimab. This chain joins TRBV15 and TRBJ2-4, with 8 bases that match TRBD2. Written as DNA, the CDR3 is TGTGCCACCAGCAAAGGGACTAGTGGGATAAACATTCAGTACTTC. Translated: CATSKGTSGINIQYF.